A single sample is the source of the 30 T cell receptor beta chains below, sequenced in a study of molecular identifiers for immune sequencing clone quantification. TCRdb analysed the PCR reads with MiXCR anew, one entry per CDR3 protein. Counted here are some 89,000 distinct CDR3 sequences, approximately 24% occurring once; the ten biggest clones make up roughly 1%. Input material: naive CD8+ T cells from blood, with Jurkat cell RNA spiked in. The subset denotes: FACS-sorted CD8+CD4-CCR7+CD45RA+ naive T cells. The origin of the receptors is a human donor in good health. Some libraries in this study had Jurkat cell RNA spiked in.

Ten or more counts support this clonotype. The CDR3 spells CASSSSGILSYEQYF. The CDR3 DNA is TGCGCCAGCAGCTCCTCCGGGATACTTTCTTACGAGCAGTACTTC. The J gene is TRBJ2-7, the V gene TRBV5-1; weak D call: TRBD2 (5 bases). This CDR3 region has 15 residues. V lost 3 bases to trimming and J lost 4 bases, with 17 bases between them. Looked up from germline, CDR1 is SGHRS and CDR2 is YFSETQ. Together with reference TRBV5-1 and TRBJ2-7, the CDR3 gives the full variable domain: KAGVTQTPRYLIKTRGQQVTLSCSPISGHRSVSWYQQTPGQGLQFLFEYFSETQRNKGNFPGRFSGRQFSNSRSEMNVSTLELGDSALYLCASSSSGILSYEQYFGPGTRLTVT.

This clonotype was picked up many times. The chain links TRBV9 to TRBJ2-3; 12 nucleotides align to TRBD1. The trim removed 0 bases at V and 1 base at J, leaving 3 bases unmatched. The CDR3 spans 17 residues. Germline V gene lookup returns CDR1 SGDLS and CDR2 YYNGEE. This chain's CDR3 is CASSVEGQGARTDTQYF. DNA for the CDR3: TGTGCCAGCAGCGTAGAGGGACAGGGGGCCCGCACAGATACGCAGTATTTT.

The V gene is TRBV19, the J gene TRBJ2-2; weak D call: TRBD1 (6 bases). CDR1 and CDR2 (germline): LNHDA, SQIVND (reference sequence). The CDR3 has 16 residues. Trimming removed 2 bases at V and 5 bases at J, with 15 bases between. As DNA, the CDR3 is TGTGCCAGTAGTATAACTACAGGGCTGTTTACCGGGGAGCTGTTTTTT. This encodes CASSITTGLFTGELFF.

This clonotype came up many times. The genes are TRBV6-5 and TRBJ2-7; 9 nucleotides match TRBD2. Germline trimming cut 4 bases from V and 4 bases from J; bases unmatched to any gene: 5. Germline V CDR1 and CDR2: MNHEY, SVGAGI. CDR3 length equals 14 residues. The CDR3 nucleotides are TGTGCCAGCAGTTCCGCGGGGGGGCTATACGAGCAGTACTTC. Translated, it gives CASSSAGGLYEQYF.

As to this clonotype: A clone one base away is much larger, so this may be a read error. The gene calls are TRBV27 and TRBJ2-7, with no clear D. The V gene lost 6 bases and the J gene lost 2 bases, with 11 bases spanning the gap. This CDR3 region has 13 residues. The germline CDR1 and CDR2 sequences are MNHEY and SMNVEV (reference sequence). CDR3 sequence (DNA): TGTGCCAGCAGATCGGAAGACGCCTACGAGCAGTACTTC. Protein: CASRSEDAYEQYF.

The chain links TRBV7-2 to TRBJ1-4; D perhaps matches TRBD1 (6 bases). V lost 2 bases and J lost 8, with 15 bases in between. The CDR3 is 15 residues long. Germline V CDR1 and CDR2: SGHTA, FQGNSA. CDR3 sequence reads: CASSLTRGWEEKLFF. The CDR3 bases are TGTGCCAGCAGCTTAACCAGGGGATGGGAAGAAAAACTGTTTTTT.

This clonotype showed up many times. The J gene is TRBJ1-4, the V gene TRBV6-2 or TRBV6-3; no reliable D call. There are 13 residues in the CDR3. Germline-derived CDR1 and CDR2 are MNHEY and SVGEGT. V gave up 7 bases and J gave up 8 bases, with 14 bases separating them. As DNA, the CDR3 is TGTGCCAGCAATTTCGGGGTCTACGAAAAACTGTTTTTT. Translated: CASNFGVYEKLFF.

This clonotype was found a few times. The rearrangement uses TRBV7-2 and TRBJ1-1, with TRBD1 as a possible D gene (5 bases). The CDR3 covers 11 residues. The V and J ends lost 1 base and 8 bases respectively, with 5 bases between them. The V gene's germline CDR1 is SGHTA and CDR2 FQGNSA. The CDR3 protein is CASSLGQEAFF. For the CDR3, the DNA is TGTGCCAGCAGCTTAGGACAGGAAGCTTTCTTT. Full variable domain (remainder filled in from reference TRBV7-2 and TRBJ1-1): GAGVSQSPSNKVTEKGKDVELRCDPISGHTALYWYRQSLGQGLEFLIYFQGNSAPDKSGLPSDRFSAERTGGSVSTLTIQRTQQEDSAVYLCASSLGQEAFFGQGTRLTVV.

CDR3 coding DNA: TGTGCCAGCAGCACAGGGGGTTCCGGGGAGCTGTTTTTT. Its translation: CASSTGGSGELFF. The rearrangement links TRBV2 to TRBJ2-2, with TRBD1 matching 8 bases. This CDR3 region has 13 residues. The V and J ends lost 6 bases and 6 bases, in that order; junction bases with no gene match: 3. From germline, CDR1 is SNHLY and CDR2 FYNNEI. The full variable domain, completed using reference TRBV2 and TRBJ2-2, is EPEVTQTPSHQVTQMGQEVILRCVPISNHLYFYWYRQILGQKVEFLVSFYNNEISEKSEIFDDQFSVERPDGSNFTLKIRSTKLEDSAMYFCASSTGGSGELFFGEGSRLTVL.

This clonotype was detected ten times or more. The CDR3 DNA follows: TGTGCCAGCAGTTCCAGGGCGGCTGGGGAGCTGTTTTTT. As protein: CASSSRAAGELFF. The chain carries TRBV6-5 and TRBJ2-2; D may be TRBD1 (5 bases). This CDR3 comprises 13 residues. Trimming took 4 bases from V and 8 from J, leaving 11 bases between them. Germline assignment: CDR1 MNHEY and CDR2 SVGAGI.

This clonotype was seen only a few times. The genes are TRBV10-3 and TRBJ2-7; 9 bases are shared with TRBD2. The CDR3 runs 15 residues. CDR1 ENHRY and CDR2 SYGVKD come from the germline V gene. Trimming at V came to 2 bases and at J to 2 bases, leaving 4 bases not matched to a gene. CDR3 region: CAISEVLAGTYEQYF. The CDR3 DNA follows: TGTGCCATCAGTGAGGTTCTAGCGGGGACCTACGAGCAGTACTTC.

In this sample, this clonotype turned up many times. In DNA, the CDR3 is TGTGCCAGTAGTATGGGCAGCAATCAGCCCCAGCATTTT. This gives the protein CASSMGSNQPQHF. This chain joins TRBV19 and TRBJ1-5; no clear D. CDR1 is LNHDA and CDR2 is SQIVND in the germline V gene (reference sequence). The V gene lost 3 bases and the J gene lost 1 base, with 4 bases spanning the gap. This CDR3 is built from 13 residues.

This clonotype has just one count. This could be a read error, since a much larger clone is one nucleotide away. V usage is TRBV27 and J usage is TRBJ2-2; the D is unclear. Trimming removed 3 bases from V and 6 bases from J, with 8 bases in between. CDR1 and CDR2 (germline): MNHEY, SMNVEV (reference sequence). The CDR3 has 13 residues. The CDR3 protein is CASSFLSPGELFF. The CDR3 nucleotides read TGTGCCAGCAGTTTCCTAAGCCCCGGGGAGCTGTTTTTT.

In its sample, this clonotype was seen many times. The J gene is TRBJ1-1, the V gene TRBV12-3 or TRBV12-4; unclear D gene. V shed 3 bases and J shed 8 bases, with 10 bases lying between them. The CDR3 spans 12 residues. The DNA of the CDR3 is TGTGCCAGCAGTTTTAAAAGTCAAGAAGCTTTCTTT. Its protein is CASSFKSQEAFF.

As DNA, the CDR3 is TGTGCCAGCAGTTACTCGGACAGGGCCGGGTACGAGCAGTACTTC. Its translation: CASSYSDRAGYEQYF. V is TRBV6-5 and J is TRBJ2-7, with 8 bases lining up with TRBD1. Germline lookup yields CDR1 MNHEY and CDR2 SVGAGI. The CDR3 has 15 residues. With 0 bases clipped from V and 4 bases from J, the junction kept 5 bases outside the gene matches.

The chain employs TRBV27 and TRBJ2-5, with D uncertain. Deletions cut 3 bases from V and 3 bases from J, with 5 bases between. The CDR3 has 12 residues. The germline V gene has CDR1 MNHEY and CDR2 SMNVEV (reference sequence). The CDR3 sequence: CASSFGKETQYF. In DNA, the CDR3 is TGTGCCAGCAGTTTCGGCAAAGAGACCCAGTACTTC.

This clonotype was counted many times. The chain has TRBV3-1 and TRBJ1-1, with a possible D match to TRBD1 (6 bases). The CDR3 contains 15 residues. V was trimmed by 4 bases and J by 4 bases, leaving 16 bases between them. The germline CDR1 and CDR2 sequences are LGHDT and YNNKEL (reference sequence). In DNA, the CDR3 is TGTGCCAGCAGCCCGAGCAGGGGTGCCGTCACTGAAGCTTTCTTT. Its translation is CASSPSRGAVTEAFF.

This clonotype has only a few counts. The chain combines TRBV4-3 with TRBJ1-1; D not resolved. The germline gives CDR1 LGHNA, CDR2 YSLEER. CDR3 length: 14 amino acids. V lost 4 bases and J lost 4, with 13 bases in between. CDR3: CASSPQVGFTEAFF. The CDR3 DNA reads as TGCGCCAGCAGCCCCCAGGTAGGGTTCACTGAAGCTTTCTTT.

The V gene is TRBV9, the J gene TRBJ2-2, with a possible D match to TRBD1 (5 bases). The CDR3 has 14 amino acids. Trimming cost V 3 bases and J 2 bases, with 8 bases left between them. Germline assignment: CDR1 SGDLS and CDR2 YYNGEE. DNA of the CDR3: TGTGCCAGCAGCGAGACAGTAAACACCGGGGAGCTGTTTTTT. It specifies CASSETVNTGELFF.

The chain joins TRBV28 to TRBJ2-7; 7 bases fit TRBD2. The V and J ends lost 5 bases and 5 bases, in that order; junction bases with no gene match: 12. The CDR3 consists of 15 residues. Germline CDR1 and CDR2: MDHEN and SYDVKM. CDR3 in DNA: TGTGCCAGCAGTCCCCGGACTAGTTCCAACGACGAGCAGTACTTC. Translation: CASSPRTSSNDEQYF.

The rearrangement uses TRBV3-1 and TRBJ2-7; D is undetermined. Germline-derived CDR1 and CDR2 are LGHDT and YNNKEL (reference sequence). The CDR3 loop spans 14 amino acids. V lost 4 bases, J lost 1 base, and 11 bases lay in between. The CDR3 nucleotides read TGTGCCAGCAGCCCCAGTGGAGTATCCTACGAGCAGTACTTC. Translated: CASSPSGVSYEQYF.

The chain has TRBV30 and TRBJ2-7, with 10 positions matching TRBD2. Germline CDR1 reads GTSNPN; CDR2 reads SVGIG (reference sequence). The CDR3 consists of 12 residues. Unmatched junction bases numbered 1, after V lost 8 bases and J lost 0 bases. The CDR3 DNA follows: TGTGCCGCTAGCGGGGGCTCCTACGAGCAGTACTTC. Encoded protein: CAASGGSYEQYF.

This clonotype was detected ten times or more. This chain uses TRBV7-2 with TRBJ2-1; 8 bases are shared with TRBD2. There are 15 residues in the CDR3. Germline loops: CDR1 SGHTA, CDR2 FQGNSA. Germline trimming cut 8 bases from V and 3 bases from J; bases unmatched to any gene: 9. The CDR3 bases are TGTGCCAGCGACCCCGAACTAGCGGTCTACAATGAGCAGTTCTTC. Translated: CASDPELAVYNEQFF.

On this clonotype: Since a much larger clone is just one base distant, this may be a read error. The genes are TRBV7-9 and TRBJ1-1; tentative D call: TRBD1 (6 bases). The CDR3 contains 12 residues. The germline V and J ends were trimmed by 7 bases and 6 bases, with 12 bases remaining between them. Germline V gene sequence: CDR1 SEHNR, CDR2 FQNEAQ (reference sequence). Written as DNA, the CDR3 is TGTGCCAGCAACCAGGGGCGGGCTGAAGCTTTCTTT. Protein product: CASNQGRAEAFF.

This clonotype was seen many times. V and J are TRBV20-1 and TRBJ1-1; D remains unclear. The germline gives CDR1 DFQATT, CDR2 SNEGSKA (reference sequence). The CDR3 has 12 amino acids. The ends were cut back, 4 bases at V and 1 base at J, with 7 bases in the middle. The CDR3 region is CSATDTNTEAFF. The DNA for the CDR3 is TGCAGTGCTACTGACACGAACACTGAAGCTTTCTTT.

This clonotype has a count of ten or more. This rearrangement joins TRBV7-9 to TRBJ2-3, with D perhaps matching TRBD1 or TRBD2 (5 bases each). The CDR3 sequence is 13 residues long. Deletions cut 2 bases from V and 5 bases from J, with 8 bases between. CDR1 and CDR2 from the germline V gene are SEHNR and FQNEAQ (reference sequence). DNA of the CDR3: TGTGCCAGCAGCTTATGGGACCTAGATACGCAGTATTTT. This codes for CASSLWDLDTQYF.

At least ten counts were recorded for this clonotype. This chain joins TRBV6-5 and TRBJ1-5; TRBD1 might be the D (5 bases). Germline loops: CDR1 MNHEY, CDR2 SVGAGI. The ends were cut back, 4 bases at V and 0 bases at J, with 10 bases in the middle. The CDR3 extends over 15 amino acids. In DNA, the CDR3 is TGTGCCAGCAGTTCCCGGGACTATAGCAATCAGCCCCAGCATTTT. This sequence encodes CASSSRDYSNQPQHF.

This clonotype was recorded many times. This chain uses TRBV6-6 with TRBJ2-3; perhaps TRBD2 as D (6 bases). Germline-derived CDR1 and CDR2 are MNHNY and SVGAGI (reference sequence). Trimming cost V 7 bases and J 2 bases, with 10 bases left between them. This CDR3 has 13 residues. CDR3 protein: CASTAGLTDTQYF. The DNA for the CDR3 is TGTGCCAGCACGGCGGGACTCACAGATACGCAGTATTTT.

This chain joins TRBV15 and TRBJ2-2; 8 bases match TRBD2. After removal of 0 bases from V and 6 bases from J, the junction contained 9 bases not matched to a gene. The germline gives CDR1 LNHNV, CDR2 YYDKDF (reference sequence). The CDR3 is 17 amino acids. As DNA, the CDR3 is TGTGCCACCAGCAGAGATACCGGGACTAGTCTAGCCGGGGAGCTGTTTTTT. This translates into CATSRDTGTSLAGELFF.

About this clonotype: The junction does not match germline at one end; this may be a read error. The chain links TRBV11-2 to TRBJ1-4; D perhaps matches TRBD1 (5 bases). Germline CDR1 SGHAT, CDR2 FQNNGV. The CDR3 extends over 16 amino acids. In nucleotides, the CDR3 is TGTACCAGCAGCTTAGATCTAGGGGTTAGCGCTGAAAAACTGTTTTTT. Protein product: CTSSLDLGVSAEKLFF.